The 14 T cell receptor beta chains below all came from one sample that was sequenced in a study of T cell clonality in common variable immunodeficiency. Profiling relied on immunoSEQ multiplex PCR, and the TCRdb table lists in-frame clones only, not all of them. The specimen gives approximately 34,000 clones without singletons; the ten biggest hold around 3%. Input material: peripheral blood mononuclear cells. Receptors were obtained from a person aged 18 to 75 in good health.

This clone was picked up many times. The sequenced part of the CDR3 DNA is TGTGCCAGCAGATCTGCCGGGACAAGGAACACTGAA. Protein sequence: CASRSAGTRNTE. The CDR3 in its entirety is CASRSAGTRNTEAFF. The chain couples TRBV7-9 to TRBJ1-1, with a weak D call TRBD1 (6 bases). The CDR3 extends 3 residues past the end of the read, so its final part is completed from the germline J gene. This CDR3 comprises 15 residues. Germline-derived CDR1 and CDR2 are SEHNR and FQNEAQ (reference sequence). With 6 bases removed from V and 1 base from J, the gap between germline ends came to 15 bases.

This clone appeared many times. The observed sequence ends 3 residues before the CDR3 terminus, with the missing tail filled in from the germline J gene. The chain carries TRBV4-2 and TRBJ2-7; the match to TRBD2 covers 9 bases. Losses at the gene ends were 7 bases for V and 2 bases for J; bases not matched to a gene: 9. Germline CDR1 LGHNA, CDR2 YNFKEQ. This CDR3 region has 15 residues. The part of the CDR3 DNA that was read is TGTGCCAGCACCGTTAGCGGGAGCGGGCCCTACGAG. Its protein is CASTVSGSGPYE. The whole CDR3 protein reads CASTVSGSGPYEQYF.

This clone was seen many times. The CDR3 sequence: CASSETGGISGYTF. CDR3 DNA, as far as it was read: TGTGCCAGCAGTGAAACAGGGGGCATAAGTGGC. V and J are TRBV2 and TRBJ1-2; TRBD1 agrees at 9 bases. Sequencing ends 3 residues short of the CDR3 end; the germline J gene provides the rest. Germline V gene data show CDR1 as SNHLY and CDR2 as FYNNEI. The CDR3 runs to 14 residues. Unmatched junction bases numbered 5, after V lost 2 bases and J lost 7 bases.

This clone was detected ten times or more. With the read ending 3 residues before the CDR3 end, the germline J gene is used to fill in that end. The V and J genes are TRBV13 and TRBJ2-1, with 14 nucleotides matching TRBD2. The CDR3 is made up of 15 amino acids. Germline CDR1 is PRHDT and CDR2 is FYEKMQ (reference sequence). With 3 bases clipped from V and 9 bases from J, the junction kept 4 bases outside the gene matches. The sequenced part of the CDR3 DNA is TGTGCCAGCAGCTTCGGACTAGCGGGAGGAAGTGAG. It encodes CASSFGLAGGSE. The full CDR3 protein is CASSFGLAGGSEQFF.

In its sample, this clone was seen many times. The CDR3 end lies 3 residues beyond the end of the read and is filled in from the germline J gene. The chain combines TRBV5-1 with TRBJ2-1; 9 bases match TRBD1. The V and J ends lost 4 bases and 5 bases, in that order; junction bases with no gene match: 1. The CDR3 has 13 residues. The germline CDR1 and CDR2 sequences are SGHRS and YFSETQ. The covered CDR3 bases are TGCGCCAGCAGCCGGACAGGGGACAATGAG. Amino acid sequence: CASSRTGDNE. The full CDR3 sequence reads CASSRTGDNEQFF. Full variable domain (remainder filled in from reference TRBV5-1 and TRBJ2-1): KAGVTQTPRYLIKTRGQQVTLSCSPISGHRSVSWYQQTPGQGLQFLFEYFSETQRNKGNFPGRFSGRQFSNSRSEMNVSTLELGDSALYLCASSRTGDNEQFFGPGTRLTVL.

This clone came up a few times. This may be a read error, as it is one base from a much larger clone. From the germline J gene comes the end of the CDR3, since the read stops 3 residues before it. This chain joins TRBV7-2 and TRBJ1-4; D is unclear. Germline assignment: CDR1 SGHTA and CDR2 FQGNSA. The CDR3 extends over 13 amino acids. The CDR3 sequence: CVSSLPPSQKLFF. The part of the CDR3 DNA that was read is TGTGTCAGCAGCTTACCTCCGAGCCAAAAA.

This clone was picked up many times. Relative to the germline gene, one junction end is altered; a read error may explain this. The observed sequence ends 3 residues before the CDR3 terminus, with the missing tail filled in from the germline J gene. V and J are TRBV30 and TRBJ2-2, with 7 bases matching TRBD1. The CDR3 covers 14 residues. Germline V gene lookup returns CDR1 GTSNPN and CDR2 SVGIG (reference sequence). CDR3 DNA (partial): TGCGCCGCGAGGGGGCAGTTGAACACCGGGGAG. Encoded protein: CAARGQLNTGE. The CDR3 in full is CAARGQLNTGELFF.

This clone was observed at least ten times. Read data end 3 residues before the CDR3 end; the end is taken from the germline J gene. The chain carries TRBV20-1 and TRBJ2-2, with 11 bases identical to TRBD2. V gave up 2 bases and J gave up 3 bases; unmatched junction bases: 2. CDR3 length equals 15 residues. The germline V gene has CDR1 DFQATT and CDR2 SNEGSKA (reference sequence). CDR3 DNA, as far as it was read: TGCAGTGCTAGATTACTAGCGGGAGACACCGGGGAG. Translating gives CSARLLAGDTGE. The full CDR3 protein reads CSARLLAGDTGELFF.

This clone was detected many times. The CDR3 extends 3 residues past the end of the read, so its final part is completed from the germline J gene. This chain joins TRBV20-1 and TRBJ2-4; TRBD2 aligns across 12 bases. The trim removed 1 base at V and 0 bases at J, leaving 4 bases unmatched. The length of the CDR3 is 17 residues. Germline V CDR1 and CDR2: DFQATT, SNEGSKA (reference sequence). CDR3 bases read: TGCAGTGCTAGAGCGGCTAGCGGGAGGGGAGCCAAAAACATT. Protein: CSARAASGRGAKNI. The CDR3 as a whole reads CSARAASGRGAKNIQYF.

This clone was counted ten times or more. Read coverage stops 3 residues before the CDR3 terminus; the germline J gene supplies the remainder. The V gene is TRBV19, the J gene TRBJ2-1; 8 nucleotides agree with TRBD2. V gave up 3 bases and J gave up 0 bases; unmatched junction bases: 7. Germline V gene lookup returns CDR1 LNHDA and CDR2 SQIVND (reference sequence). The CDR3 covers 17 residues. The sequenced part of the CDR3 DNA is TGTGCCAGTAGTATCGTGGCGGGAGGTATCTCCTACAATGAG. It encodes CASSIVAGGISYNE. The CDR3 reads in full as CASSIVAGGISYNEQFF.

This clone was seen only a few times. The CDR3 end falls 3 residues outside the read, so it is completed with the germline J gene. This chain connects TRBV7-2 to TRBJ1-2; D is uncertain. CDR3 size: 15 residues. CDR1 is SGHTA and CDR2 is FQGNSA in the germline V gene. Partial CDR3 DNA: TGTGCCAGCAGCTTGGGTCAGACTAGCACAGATACC. As protein: CASSLGQTSTDT. Given in full, the CDR3 is CASSLGQTSTDTYTF.

Ten or more counts support this clone. The read is 3 residues too short to cover the CDR3 end, so that end is filled in from the germline J gene. Other DNA sequences within the sample encode an identical CDR3. The rearrangement links TRBV18 to TRBJ2-4; a possible D gene is TRBD1 (6 bases). Germline V CDR1 and CDR2: KGHSH, LQKENI. The CDR3 consists of 15 residues. The germline V and J ends were trimmed by 3 bases and 6 bases, with 15 bases remaining between them. The CDR3 protein is CASSPNRAEGNIQYF. The CDR3 bases that were read are TGTGCCAGCTCACCGAACAGGGCTGAGGGAAACATT.

This clone has a count of ten or more. The read ends 3 residues early relative to the CDR3; the germline J gene fills the gap. This chain connects TRBV20-1 to TRBJ2-7; 7 bases align to TRBD1. CDR1 is DFQATT and CDR2 is SNEGSKA in the germline V gene (reference sequence). Germline trimming cut 3 bases from V and 4 bases from J; bases unmatched to any gene: 6. The CDR3 runs 13 residues. Partial CDR3 DNA: TGCAGTGCTAGGGACAGGCGAAGGTACGAG. Encoded protein: CSARDRRRYE. The whole CDR3 reads CSARDRRRYEQYF.

Concerning this clone itself: Germline is not matched at one junction end, which may reflect a read error. The CDR3 end is not reached by the read, which stops 3 residues before it; the germline J gene fills it in. The sample carries other DNA sequences with the same CDR3. V gene TRBV18 combines with J gene TRBJ2-2, with D tentatively TRBD1 (6 bases). This CDR3 is built from 14 residues. Germline V gene lookup returns CDR1 KGHSH and CDR2 LQKENI. This chain's CDR3 is CASSHRENTGELFF. CDR3 DNA (partial): TGCGCCAGCTCACACAGGGAGAACACCGGGGAG.